The sequence of this T cell receptor (beta chain) was determined in a study of blood T cell repertoires in COVID-19. Study-level information: Donors in the United States, Italy and Spain gave samples during acute or convalescent COVID-19.

Between the trimmed V and J ends, which lost 7 bases and 0 bases, there was a span of 6 bases. There are 12 residues in the CDR3. Germline values: CDR1 SGDLS, CDR2 YYNGEE. Assay: immunoSEQ multiplex PCR; the TCRdb copy retains only in-frame clones and omits some. The sample includes about 330,000 clones, more than 90% seen only once; the top ten take 15% to 20%. Clinical history reported by participants formed the basis on which cohorts were assigned. This sequence originates from a young woman who had recovered from COVID-19. The chain carries TRBV9 and TRBJ2-3; D might be TRBD1 (6 bases). The sample comprised PBMCs or T cells enriched from blood (not recorded which). The CDR3, as DNA: TGTGCCAGCGGGGGCAGCACAGATACGCAGTATTTT. This translates into CASGGSTDTQYF.